This T cell receptor beta chain is from a study of blood T cell repertoires in COVID-19. Only in-frame clones appear in the TCRdb table, and some are missing; sequencing was by immunoSEQ multiplex PCR. The table includes 50,000 to 75,000 clones, roughly 89% detected once. CDR3 length: 12 amino acids. Looked up from germline, CDR1 is SGHRS and CDR2 is YFSETQ. The ends were cut back, 4 bases at V and 5 bases at J, with 9 bases in the middle. This receptor was identified in a human donor in a cohort sampled during active COVID-19. Input material: peripheral blood. The chain has TRBV5-1 and TRBJ2-5; D is uncertain. Here the CDR3 DNA reads TGCGCCAGCAGCGTAGCTTGGGAGACCCAGTACTTC. This encodes CASSVAWETQYF.